One sample yielded the 10 T cell receptor beta chains listed below, sequenced in a study of CD8+ T cells in alopecia areata. Treatment in this sample: oral pan-JAK inhibitor, 5-10 mg twice daily. Following RNA extraction, reverse transcription yielded cDNA that acted as the sequencing template. Sequenced by immunoSEQ multiplex PCR; TCRdb stores in-frame clones only, minus some. Seen here are 70,000 or so clones, over 25% observed once, and the top ten hold more than 13%. The sequencing used CD8+ T cells sorted from blood, collected at week 4, from a patient treated with tofacitinib. The receptor set was obtained from a human donor with alopecia areata.

This clone was found a few times. The rearrangement links TRBV20-1 to TRBJ2-1; a possible D gene is TRBD2 (5 bases). CDR1 and CDR2 from the germline V gene are DFQATT and SNEGSKA (reference sequence). V lost 6 bases and J lost 9, with 12 bases in between. The CDR3 totals 11 residues. CDR3 nucleotide sequence: TGCAGTGCCCCGAAGGCGGGTGAGCAGTTCTTC. It yields the protein CSAPKAGEQFF.

This clone has ten or more counts. The genes are TRBV6-6 and TRBJ1-1; no definite D call. Trimming left V 0 bases short and J 0 bases short, with 5 bases between. The V gene's germline CDR1 is MNHNY and CDR2 SVGAGI (reference sequence). The CDR3 is made up of 14 amino acids. CDR3 protein: CASSYSTVNTEAFF. CDR3 nucleotide sequence: TGTGCCAGCAGTTACTCGACGGTGAACACTGAAGCTTTCTTT.

V is TRBV27 and J is TRBJ2-3; D unresolved. CDR1 is MNHEY and CDR2 is SMNVEV in the germline V gene (reference sequence). This CDR3 is built from 13 residues. Trimming removed 5 bases at V and 14 bases at J, with 20 bases between. DNA for the CDR3: TGTGCCAGCAGTGCTGACGCGACGCTTAATGGGTATTTT. Residues: CASSADATLNGYF.

The chain is built from TRBV6-1 and TRBJ1-1; no clear D gene. Deletions cut 2 bases from V and 4 bases from J, with 11 bases between. The CDR3 runs 14 residues. The V gene's germline CDR1 is MNHNS and CDR2 SASEGT. DNA of the CDR3: TGTGCCAGCAGTGAATGGGGAGAAGTCACTGAAGCTTTCTTT. It is translated as CASSEWGEVTEAFF.

This chain connects TRBV27 to TRBJ1-5; D unclear. The germline CDR1 and CDR2 sequences are MNHEY and SMNVEV (reference sequence). The CDR3 is made up of 16 amino acids. With 3 bases removed from V and 2 bases from J, the gap between germline ends came to 14 bases. The CDR3 DNA reads as TGTGCCAGCAGTTTGCTCCCGACCGGGGGCAATCAGCCCCAGCATTTT. Its protein product is CASSLLPTGGNQPQHF.

For this clone: Other nucleotide sequences in the sample specify the same CDR3. DNA for the CDR3: TGTGCCTGGAGTGTCGGACAGGGAAATCAGCCCCAGCATTTT. This encodes CAWSVGQGNQPQHF. The rearrangement uses TRBV30 and TRBJ1-5; 8 bases are shared with TRBD1. Germline lookup yields CDR1 GTSNPN and CDR2 SVGIG (reference sequence). The CDR3 contains 14 residues. V lost 0 bases and J lost 4; bases outside the gene matches: 2.

This clone has more than one count but fewer than ten. The chain joins TRBV6-6 to TRBJ2-2; maybe TRBD2 (7 bases). Germline V gives CDR1 MNHNY, CDR2 SVGAGI (reference sequence). The CDR3 totals 16 residues. The V end was cut by 2 bases, the J end by 7 bases, with 17 bases between. The DNA of the CDR3 is TGTGCCAGCAGTTACGGATTGGGGGGGCACGGCGGGGAGCTGTTTTTT. The encoded protein is CASSYGLGGHGGELFF.

The sample holds a few counts of this clone. The chain joins TRBV11-2 to TRBJ2-7; D might be TRBD2 (6 bases). CDR3 length equals 13 residues. V was shortened by 5 bases and J by 6 bases, with 14 bases between the two germline ends. The V gene's germline CDR1 is SGHAT and CDR2 FQNNGV. The CDR3 protein is CASSPDSAGEQYF. The CDR3 coding sequence is TGTGCCAGCAGCCCGGACTCAGCGGGCGAGCAGTACTTC.

CDR3 loop: CASSLGLATQYF. The CDR3 nucleotides are TGTGCCAGCAGCCTGGGACTAGCTACGCAGTATTTT. The chain has TRBV14 and TRBJ2-3; 9 bases line up with TRBD2. The CDR3 sequence is 12 residues long. V shed 4 bases and J 8 bases; nucleotides not matched to a gene: 1. Germline V gene lookup returns CDR1 SGHDN and CDR2 FVKESK.

The V gene is TRBV15, the J gene TRBJ1-2; 8 nucleotides align to TRBD1. Germline assignment: CDR1 LNHNV and CDR2 YYDKDF (reference sequence). With V trimmed by 5 bases and J by 4 bases, 6 bases remained unmatched. The CDR3 contains 14 residues. For the CDR3, the DNA is TGTGCCACCAGCCTCAGGGGGCCGGCCTATGGCTACACCTTC. Its translation: CATSLRGPAYGYTF.